This T cell receptor (beta chain) was sequenced in a study of T cells in Graves' hyperthyroidism and ophthalmopathy. In this sample, this clonotype turned up a few times. Its antigen is unknown. Amplified TCR beta CDR3 regions came from RNA transcripts. TCR CDR3 underwent first-round RT-PCR with the HTBI primer set. From the multiplex PCR reads, TCRdb called clonotypes with MiXCR, one entry per CDR3 protein. Altogether hundreds of thousands of distinct CDR3 sequences are present, under 60% being singletons, with the ten largest covering about 8.2%. Patients aged 18 to 65 had newly diagnosed hyperthyroidism lasting under 2 months. Study-level results: A median around six months before onset, the model predicted ophthalmopathy.

Sequencing was carried out using peripheral blood or thyroid tissue (not recorded which). This receptor was taken from a woman younger than 35 with Graves' hyperthyroidism.

The CDR3 protein is CASSERDSTETQYF. For the CDR3, the DNA is TGTGCCAGCAGCGAACGGGACAGTACGGAGACCCAGTACTTC. This sequence joins TRBV12-3 or TRBV12-4 and TRBJ2-5, with 7 bases identical to TRBD1. V was clipped by 6 bases and J by 5 bases; unmatched bases: 9. The CDR3 extends over 14 amino acids.